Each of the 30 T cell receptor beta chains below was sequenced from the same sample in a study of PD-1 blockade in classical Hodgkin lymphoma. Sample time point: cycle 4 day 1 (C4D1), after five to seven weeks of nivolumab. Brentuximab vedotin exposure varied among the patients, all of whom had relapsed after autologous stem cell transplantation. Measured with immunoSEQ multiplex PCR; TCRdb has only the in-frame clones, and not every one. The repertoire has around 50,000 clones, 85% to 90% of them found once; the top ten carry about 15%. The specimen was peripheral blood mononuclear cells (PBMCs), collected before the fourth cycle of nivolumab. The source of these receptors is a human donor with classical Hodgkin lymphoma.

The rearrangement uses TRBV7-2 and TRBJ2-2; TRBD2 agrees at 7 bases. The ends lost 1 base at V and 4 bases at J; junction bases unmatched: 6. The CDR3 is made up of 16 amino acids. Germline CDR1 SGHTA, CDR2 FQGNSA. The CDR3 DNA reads TGTGCCAGCAGCTTAGACGCGGGAGTGGTCACCGGGGAGCTGTTTTTT. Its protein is CASSLDAGVVTGELFF.

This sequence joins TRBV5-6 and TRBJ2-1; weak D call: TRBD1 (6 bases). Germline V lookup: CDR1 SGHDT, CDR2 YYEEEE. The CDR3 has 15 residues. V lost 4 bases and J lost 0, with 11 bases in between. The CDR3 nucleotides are TGTGCCAGCAGCCCCGACAGGTACTCCTACAATGAGCAGTTCTTC. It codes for CASSPDRYSYNEQFF.

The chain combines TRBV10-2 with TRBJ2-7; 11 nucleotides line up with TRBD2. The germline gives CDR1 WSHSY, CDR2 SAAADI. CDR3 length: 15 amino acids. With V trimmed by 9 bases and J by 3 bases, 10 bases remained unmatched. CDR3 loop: CASNPGLAGFYEQYF. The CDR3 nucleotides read TGCGCCAGTAACCCAGGACTAGCGGGCTTCTACGAGCAGTACTTC.

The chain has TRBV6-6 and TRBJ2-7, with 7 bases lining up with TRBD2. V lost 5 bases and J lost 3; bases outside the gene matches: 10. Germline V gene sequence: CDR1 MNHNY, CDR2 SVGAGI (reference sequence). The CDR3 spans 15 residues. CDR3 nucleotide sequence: TGTGCCAGCAGTCCTAGCGGCGCCAAGGGCTACGAGCAGTACTTC. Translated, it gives CASSPSGAKGYEQYF.

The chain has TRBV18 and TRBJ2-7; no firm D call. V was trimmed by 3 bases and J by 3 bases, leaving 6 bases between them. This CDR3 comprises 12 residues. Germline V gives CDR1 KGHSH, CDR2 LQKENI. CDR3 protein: CASSPSVYEQYF. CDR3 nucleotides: TGTGCCAGCTCACCGTCAGTCTACGAGCAGTACTTC.

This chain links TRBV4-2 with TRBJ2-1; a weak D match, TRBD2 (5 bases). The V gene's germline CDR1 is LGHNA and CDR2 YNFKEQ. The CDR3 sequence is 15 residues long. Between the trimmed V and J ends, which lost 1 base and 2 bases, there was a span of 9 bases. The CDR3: CASSQAGGPYNEQFF. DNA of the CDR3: TGTGCCAGCAGCCAAGCAGGCGGGCCCTACAATGAGCAGTTCTTC.

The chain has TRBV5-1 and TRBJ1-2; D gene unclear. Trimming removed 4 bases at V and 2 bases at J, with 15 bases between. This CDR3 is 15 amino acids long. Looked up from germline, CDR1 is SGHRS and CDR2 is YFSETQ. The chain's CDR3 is CASSNSGPWNYGYTF. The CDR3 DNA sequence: TGCGCCAGCAGCAACAGTGGTCCCTGGAACTATGGCTACACCTTC.

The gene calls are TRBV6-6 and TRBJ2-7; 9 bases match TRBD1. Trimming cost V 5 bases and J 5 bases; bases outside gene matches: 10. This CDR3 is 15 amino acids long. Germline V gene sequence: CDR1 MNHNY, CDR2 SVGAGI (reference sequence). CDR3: CASSIPGTGSNEQYF. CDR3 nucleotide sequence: TGTGCCAGCAGTATCCCCGGGACAGGGTCCAACGAGCAGTACTTC.

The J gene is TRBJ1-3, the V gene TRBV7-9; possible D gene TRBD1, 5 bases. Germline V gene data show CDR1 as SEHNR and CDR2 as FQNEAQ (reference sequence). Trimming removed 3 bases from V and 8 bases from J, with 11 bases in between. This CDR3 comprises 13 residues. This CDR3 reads CASSFAEGHTIYF. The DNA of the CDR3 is TGTGCCAGCAGCTTCGCAGAGGGGCACACCATATATTTT.

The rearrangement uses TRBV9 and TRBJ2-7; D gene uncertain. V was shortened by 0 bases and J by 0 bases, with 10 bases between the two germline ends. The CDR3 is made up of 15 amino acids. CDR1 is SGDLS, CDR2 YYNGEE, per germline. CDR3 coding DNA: TGTGCCAGCAGCGTAGGAGTGGGAAGCTCCTACGAGCAGTACTTC. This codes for CASSVGVGSSYEQYF.

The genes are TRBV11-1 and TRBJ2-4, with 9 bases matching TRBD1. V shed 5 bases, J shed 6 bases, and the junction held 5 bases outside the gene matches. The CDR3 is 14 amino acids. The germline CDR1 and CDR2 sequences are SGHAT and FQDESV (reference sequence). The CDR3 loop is CASSGDRVGNIQYF. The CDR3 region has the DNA TGTGCCAGCAGCGGGGACAGGGTGGGAAACATTCAGTACTTC.

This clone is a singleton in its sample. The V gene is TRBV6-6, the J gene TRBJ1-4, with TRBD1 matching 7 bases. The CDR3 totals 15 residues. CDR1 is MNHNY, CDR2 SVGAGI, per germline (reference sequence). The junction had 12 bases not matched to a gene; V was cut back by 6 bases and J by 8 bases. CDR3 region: CASSYQQGWDEKLFF. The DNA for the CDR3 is TGTGCCAGCAGCTACCAACAGGGGTGGGACGAAAAACTGTTTTTT.

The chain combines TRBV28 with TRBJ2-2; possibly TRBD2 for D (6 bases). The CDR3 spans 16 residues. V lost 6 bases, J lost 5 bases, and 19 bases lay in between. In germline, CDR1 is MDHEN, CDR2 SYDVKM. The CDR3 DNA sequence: TGTGCCAGCAGCCGTCCCGGGACTTATATTACCGGGGAGCTGTTTTTT. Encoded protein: CASSRPGTYITGELFF.

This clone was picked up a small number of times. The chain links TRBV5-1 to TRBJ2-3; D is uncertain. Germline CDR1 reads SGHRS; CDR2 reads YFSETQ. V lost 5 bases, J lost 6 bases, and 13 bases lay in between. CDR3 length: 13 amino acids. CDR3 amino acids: CASRVLRVDTQYF. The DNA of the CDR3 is TGCGCCAGCAGGGTGTTGCGCGTGGATACGCAGTATTTT.

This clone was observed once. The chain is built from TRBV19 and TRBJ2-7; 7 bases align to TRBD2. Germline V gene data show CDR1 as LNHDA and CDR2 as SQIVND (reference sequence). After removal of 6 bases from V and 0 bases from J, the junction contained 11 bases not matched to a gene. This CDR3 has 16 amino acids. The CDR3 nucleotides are TGTGCCAGTAGCTCCGGGAGGACTGATAGCTCCTACGAGCAGTACTTC. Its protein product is CASSSGRTDSSYEQYF.

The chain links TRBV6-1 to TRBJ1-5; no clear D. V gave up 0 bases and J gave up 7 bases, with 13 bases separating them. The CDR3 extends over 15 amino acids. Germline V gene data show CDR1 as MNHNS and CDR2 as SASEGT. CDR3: CASSEARALGQPQHF. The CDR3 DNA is TGTGCCAGCAGTGAAGCGAGGGCCCTTGGCCAGCCCCAGCATTTT.

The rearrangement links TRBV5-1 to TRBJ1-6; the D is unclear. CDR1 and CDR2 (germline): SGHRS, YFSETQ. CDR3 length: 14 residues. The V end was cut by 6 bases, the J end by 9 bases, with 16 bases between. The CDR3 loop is CASKGGGVVSPLHF. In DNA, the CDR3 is TGCGCCAGCAAGGGAGGAGGCGTTGTTTCACCCCTCCACTTT.

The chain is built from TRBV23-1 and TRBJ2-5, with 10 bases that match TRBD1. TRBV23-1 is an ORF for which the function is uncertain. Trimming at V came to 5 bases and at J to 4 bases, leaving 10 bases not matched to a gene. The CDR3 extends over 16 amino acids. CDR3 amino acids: CASSYPGTGVGETQYF. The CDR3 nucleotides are TGCGCCAGCAGTTACCCCGGGACAGGGGTAGGAGAGACCCAGTACTTC.

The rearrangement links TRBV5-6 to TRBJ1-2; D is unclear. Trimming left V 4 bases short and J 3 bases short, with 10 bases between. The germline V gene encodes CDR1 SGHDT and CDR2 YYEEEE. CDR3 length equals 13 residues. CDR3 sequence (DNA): TGTGCCAGCAGCAATGACCGGGACTATGGCTACACCTTC. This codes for CASSNDRDYGYTF. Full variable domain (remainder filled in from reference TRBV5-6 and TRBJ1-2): DAGVTQSPTHLIKTRGQQVTLRCSPKSGHDTVSWYQQALGQGPQFIFQYYEEEERQRGNFPDRFSGHQFPNYSSELNVNALLLGDSALYLCASSNDRDYGYTFGSGTRLTVV.

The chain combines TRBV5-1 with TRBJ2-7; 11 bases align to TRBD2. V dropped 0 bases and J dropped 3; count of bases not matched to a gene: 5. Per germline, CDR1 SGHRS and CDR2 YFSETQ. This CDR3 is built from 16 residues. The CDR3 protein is CASSLGTGLADYEQYF. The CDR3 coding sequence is TGCGCCAGCAGCTTGGGGACGGGACTAGCGGACTACGAGCAGTACTTC.

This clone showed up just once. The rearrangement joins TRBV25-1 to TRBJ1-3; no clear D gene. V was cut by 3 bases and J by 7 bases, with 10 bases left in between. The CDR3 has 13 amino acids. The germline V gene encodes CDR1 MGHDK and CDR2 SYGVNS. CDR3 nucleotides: TGTGCCAGCAGTGATCGGAATATGAACACCATATATTTT. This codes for CASSDRNMNTIYF. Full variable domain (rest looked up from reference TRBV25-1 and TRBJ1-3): EADIYQTPRYLVIGTGKKITLECSQTMGHDKMYWYQQDPGMELHLIHYSYGVNSTEKGDLSSESTVSRIRTEHFPLTLESARPSHTSQYLCASSDRNMNTIYFGEGSWLTVV.

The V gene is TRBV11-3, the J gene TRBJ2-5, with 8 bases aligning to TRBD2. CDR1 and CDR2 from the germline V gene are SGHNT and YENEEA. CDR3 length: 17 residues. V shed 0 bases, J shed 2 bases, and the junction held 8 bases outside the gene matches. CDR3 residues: CASSLDLEREPQETQYF. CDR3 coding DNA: TGTGCCAGCAGCTTAGACCTCGAGCGGGAGCCGCAAGAGACCCAGTACTTC.

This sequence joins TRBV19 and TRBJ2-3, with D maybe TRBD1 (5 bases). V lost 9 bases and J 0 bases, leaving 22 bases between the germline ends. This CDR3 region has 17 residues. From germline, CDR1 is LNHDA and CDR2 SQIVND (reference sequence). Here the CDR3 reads CASRSSGHPSSTDTQYF. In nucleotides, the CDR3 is TGTGCCAGCCGGAGTTCAGGGCATCCATCTAGCACAGATACGCAGTATTTT.

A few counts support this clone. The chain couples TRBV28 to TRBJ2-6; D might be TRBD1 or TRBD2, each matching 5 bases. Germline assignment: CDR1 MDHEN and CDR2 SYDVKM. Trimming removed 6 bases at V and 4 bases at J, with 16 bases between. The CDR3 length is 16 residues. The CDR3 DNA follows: TGTGCCAGCAGCCCCCCCGGGGCATACGGGGCCAACGTCCTGACTTTC. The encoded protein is CASSPPGAYGANVLTF.

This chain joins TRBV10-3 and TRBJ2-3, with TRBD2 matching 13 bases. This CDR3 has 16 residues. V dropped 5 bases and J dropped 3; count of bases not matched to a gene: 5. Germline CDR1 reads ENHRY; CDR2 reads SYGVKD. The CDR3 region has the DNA TGTGCCATCAGTTCGAGACTAGCGGGAGGAACAGATACGCAGTATTTT. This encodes CAISSRLAGGTDTQYF.

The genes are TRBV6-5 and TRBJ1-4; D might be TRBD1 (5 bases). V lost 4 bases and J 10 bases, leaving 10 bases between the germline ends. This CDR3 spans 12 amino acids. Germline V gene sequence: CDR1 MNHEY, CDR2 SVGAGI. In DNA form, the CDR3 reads TGTGCCAGCAGTTCTGGGGGTGGAAAACTGTTTTTT. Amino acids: CASSSGGGKLFF.

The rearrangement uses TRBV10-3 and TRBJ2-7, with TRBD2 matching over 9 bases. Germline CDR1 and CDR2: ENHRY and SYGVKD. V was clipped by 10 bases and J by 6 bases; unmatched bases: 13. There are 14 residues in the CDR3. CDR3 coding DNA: TGTGCCACAACAAACGGACTAGCGAGGGGCGAGCAGTACTTC. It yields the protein CATTNGLARGEQYF.

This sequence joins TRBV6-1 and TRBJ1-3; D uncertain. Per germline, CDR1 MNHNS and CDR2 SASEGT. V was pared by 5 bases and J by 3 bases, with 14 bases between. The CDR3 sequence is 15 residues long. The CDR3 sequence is CASSQLFGDGNTIYF. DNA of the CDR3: TGTGCCAGCAGTCAGCTTTTCGGGGATGGAAACACCATATATTTT.

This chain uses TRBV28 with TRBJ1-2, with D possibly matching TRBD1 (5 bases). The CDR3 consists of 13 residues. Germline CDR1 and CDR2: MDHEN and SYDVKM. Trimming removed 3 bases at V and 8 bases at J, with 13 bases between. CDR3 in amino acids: CASSFGGVRGYTF. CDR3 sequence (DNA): TGTGCCAGCAGTTTTGGGGGGGTGAGAGGCTACACCTTC.

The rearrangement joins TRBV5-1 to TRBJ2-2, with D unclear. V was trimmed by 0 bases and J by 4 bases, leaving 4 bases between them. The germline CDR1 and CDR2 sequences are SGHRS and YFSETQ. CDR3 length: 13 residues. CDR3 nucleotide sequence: TGCGCCAGCAGCTTGGACCTCACCGGGGAGCTGTTTTTT. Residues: CASSLDLTGELFF.